These T cell receptor beta chains were read from a single sample in a study of cytomegalovirus exposure and HLA in healthy donors. Here immunoSEQ multiplex PCR was the method, and the copy in TCRdb shows in-frame clones only, minus some. The sample has tens of thousands of clones. The material sequenced was PBMCs. The receptors here all came from a woman aged 50 to 60 in good health and CMV-seropositive. Each CDR3 is given with its conserved first and last residue. The order of the fields is D gene, V gene, J gene, CDR3 DNA, CDR3 protein. The D gene is left open where the match is weak.

D gene: NA
V gene: TRBV4-3
J gene: TRBJ2-7
CDR3 DNA: TGCGCCAGCAGCCAGGCGGGACAGCCGGCATACGAGCAGTACTTC
CDR3 protein: CASSQAGQPAYEQYF

D gene: TRBD1
V gene: TRBV7-2
J gene: TRBJ2-7
CDR3 DNA: TGTGCCAGCAGCTCCCGATCCGGGACAGGGACGGACGAGCAGTACTTC
CDR3 protein: CASSSRSGTGTDEQYF

D gene: NA
V gene: TRBV7-3
J gene: TRBJ1-2
CDR3 DNA: TGTGCCAGCAGCTTAACACAGGGCTATGGCTACACCTTC
CDR3 protein: CASSLTQGYGYTF

D gene: NA
V gene: TRBV7-3
J gene: TRBJ1-2
CDR3 DNA: TGTGCCAGCAGCCCCGGAGGGCAGGCTAACTATGGCTACACCTTC
CDR3 protein: CASSPGGQANYGYTF

D gene: TRBD1
V gene: TRBV28
J gene: TRBJ1-1
CDR3 DNA: TGTGCCAGCAGGACAGGGGGCGGAGAAGCTTTCTTT
CDR3 protein: CASRTGGGEAFF

D gene: TRBD1
V gene: TRBV4-1
J gene: TRBJ1-2
CDR3 DNA: TGCGCCAGCAGGGGAGGGACAGGGAAAAACTATGGCTACACCTTC
CDR3 protein: CASRGGTGKNYGYTF

D gene: NA
V gene: TRBV30
J gene: TRBJ1-5
CDR3 DNA: TGTGCCTGGAGTGTACGAAGGGGGCCCCAGCATTTT
CDR3 protein: CAWSVRRGPQHF

D gene: NA
V gene: TRBV6-6
J gene: TRBJ2-5
CDR3 DNA: TGTGCCAGCAGCCTACAGCTATTTGGGGAGCAGTACTTC
CDR3 protein: CASSLQLFGEQYF

D gene: NA
V gene: TRBV28
J gene: TRBJ1-1
CDR3 DNA: TGTGCCAGCAGTTTATACAGGGAAACTGAAGCTTTCTTT
CDR3 protein: CASSLYRETEAFF

D gene: TRBD2
V gene: TRBV9
J gene: TRBJ2-1
CDR3 DNA: TGTGCCAGCACCTTACAGCAGACTAGCGGGTTGTTCAGTGAGCAGTTCTTC
CDR3 protein: CASTLQQTSGLFSEQFF

D gene: TRBD1
V gene: TRBV18
J gene: TRBJ1-6
CDR3 DNA: TGTGCCAGCTCACCACGTGGACAGGGGGCGAATAATTCACCCCTCCACTTT
CDR3 protein: CASSPRGQGANNSPLHF

D gene: TRBD1
V gene: TRBV6-6
J gene: TRBJ2-1
CDR3 DNA: TGTGCCAGCAGGACAGGGTTTGAGCAGTTCTTC
CDR3 protein: CASRTGFEQFF

D gene: NA
V gene: TRBV5-1
J gene: TRBJ1-2
CDR3 DNA: TGCGCCAGCAGGGAGGCAAACTATGGCTACACCTTC
CDR3 protein: CASREANYGYTF

D gene: NA
V gene: TRBV7-2
J gene: TRBJ1-5
CDR3 DNA: TGTGCCAGCAGCCCTCAAGGGGGGGCAAGTCAGCCCCAGCATTTT
CDR3 protein: CASSPQGGASQPQHF

D gene: NA
V gene: TRBV6-5
J gene: TRBJ1-6
CDR3 DNA: TGTGCCAGCAGTTGGGGGAATCCCGGGACTGAATCACCCCTCCACTTT
CDR3 protein: CASSWGNPGTESPLHF

D gene: TRBD1
V gene: TRBV19
J gene: TRBJ2-4
CDR3 DNA: TGTGCCAGTAGGCCTGGACAGGCCCGAAACATTCAGTACTTC
CDR3 protein: CASRPGQARNIQYF

D gene: NA
V gene: TRBV15
J gene: TRBJ2-7
CDR3 DNA: TGTGCCACCAGCAGAGATCGTTACGAGCAGTACTTC
CDR3 protein: CATSRDRYEQYF

D gene: NA
V gene: TRBV30
J gene: TRBJ1-2
CDR3 DNA: TGTGCCTGGAGTCCAGGGGCGACCTATGGCTACACCTTC
CDR3 protein: CAWSPGATYGYTF

D gene: TRBD1
V gene: TRBV13
J gene: TRBJ1-3
CDR3 DNA: TGTGCCAGCAGCTCCTACAGGGGGCAAGGAAACACCATATATTTT
CDR3 protein: CASSSYRGQGNTIYF

D gene: NA
V gene: TRBV7-9
J gene: TRBJ2-2
CDR3 DNA: TGTGCCAGCAGCAACCGACAGGAGCTGTTTTTT
CDR3 protein: CASSNRQELFF

D gene: TRBD1
V gene: TRBV10-1
J gene: TRBJ2-7
CDR3 DNA: TGCGCCAGCAGTGATGGGCAGGGGGTAGGCGAGCAGTACTTC
CDR3 protein: CASSDGQGVGEQYF

D gene: NA
V gene: TRBV11-2
J gene: TRBJ2-7
CDR3 DNA: TGTGCCAGCAGCTCGATTAGTCTCAGGGTTTTGACGGCTTACGAGCAGTACTTC
CDR3 protein: CASSSISLRVLTAYEQYF

D gene: NA
V gene: TRBV27
J gene: TRBJ2-3
CDR3 DNA: TGTGCCAGCAGTCCCACTCGCACAGATACGCAGTATTTT
CDR3 protein: CASSPTRTDTQYF

D gene: NA
V gene: TRBV28
J gene: TRBJ2-1
CDR3 DNA: TGTGCCAGCAGCTCGTATAGGACAGTCAATGAGCAGTTCTTC
CDR3 protein: CASSSYRTVNEQFF

D gene: NA
V gene: TRBV7-9
J gene: TRBJ2-7
CDR3 DNA: TGTGCCAGCAGCCCCCTCTACGAGCAGTACTTC
CDR3 protein: CASSPLYEQYF

D gene: TRBD1
V gene: TRBV5-8
J gene: TRBJ2-1
CDR3 DNA: TGTGCCAGCAGCCCGGGACAGCCGAGCTCCTACAATGAGCAGTTCTTC
CDR3 protein: CASSPGQPSSYNEQFF

D gene: TRBD2
V gene: TRBV6-1
J gene: TRBJ2-5
CDR3 DNA: TGTGCCAGCAGTGAGAATAGCGGGACTTATCAAGAGACCCAGTACTTC
CDR3 protein: CASSENSGTYQETQYF

D gene: TRBD1
V gene: TRBV5-6
J gene: TRBJ2-5
CDR3 DNA: TGTGCCAGCAGCTTGGTGGCAGGGGGCGGAGAGACCCAGTACTTC
CDR3 protein: CASSLVAGGGETQYF

D gene: TRBD2
V gene: TRBV5-5
J gene: TRBJ2-7
CDR3 DNA: TGTGCCAGCAGCAAACTAGCGGGGGCAGGGGAGCAGTACTTC
CDR3 protein: CASSKLAGAGEQYF